This T cell receptor (beta chain) was identified during a study of sequential checkpoint blockade in melanoma. Looking at the study overall: TCRβ was sequenced from DNA of about a hundred pretreatment tumors. Study-wide results and caveats: Patients with week-13 increases in T-cell fraction and clonality benefited about 30 times more often. T-cell fraction and clonality followed PD-L1 and CD8+ counts, not mutational load.

Produced via immunoSEQ multiplex PCR; TCRdb's table is partial and in-frame only. The data contain 37,000 or so clones, under 35% of them singletons. Treatment denoted: randomized to nivolumab then ipilimumab (arm A) or the reverse (arm B). The germline V and J ends were trimmed by 0 bases and 6 bases, with 15 bases remaining between them. Germline V lookup: CDR1 MGHDK, CDR2 SYGVNS. CDR3 length: 15 residues. About this clone itself: The antigen is unknown.

The sequence was collected from a human donor with melanoma. The chain links TRBV25-1 to TRBJ2-7; D not resolved. The specimen was tumor tissue (inferred from file names), collected from a patient given nivolumab and ipilimumab in sequence. Written as DNA, the CDR3 is TGTGCCAGCAGTGAATACCCCCAGCGAGGTGGCGAGCAGTACTTC. This sequence encodes CASSEYPQRGGEQYF.